The source of this TCR beta chain is a study of cytomegalovirus exposure and HLA in healthy donors. Turning to this clone: Its target is unknown.

The PCR contained 60 Vbeta and 13 Jbeta primers. Using immunoSEQ multiplex PCR, the repertoire was profiled, and TCRdb retains in-frame clones only, with some absent. The listing records some 84,000 clones. Study findings and constraints: Specificity for CMV antigens was confirmed in vitro for a few of the CMV-associated chains. Some TCR beta chains (164 of them) were listed as cytomegalovirus-associated. A link between a missense DCLRE1C variant and TCR beta V- and J-gene trimming emerged from a later analysis. Productive rates of about 90% or about 30% were seen for most TCR beta V segments in an earlier analysis.

The CDR3 spans 15 residues. V lost 2 bases and J lost 7; bases outside the gene matches: 5. Germline CDR1 WSHSY, CDR2 SAAADI. The V gene is TRBV10-2, the J gene TRBJ2-1, with TRBD2 matching over 10 bases. The clonotype was recovered from a man in his fifties or sixties in good health and CMV-seronegative. The specimen was PBMCs. The DNA of the CDR3 is TGCGCCAGCAGTGAGGCTAGCGGGGGAAGGAATGAGCAGTTCTTC. Its protein product is CASSEASGGRNEQFF.